This is a list of T cell receptor beta chains from one sample in a study of beta chain features in type 1 diabetes. Sequencing was performed with immunoSEQ multiplex PCR; in TCRdb, only in-frame clones are kept and a portion is missing. The sample includes 810,000 or so clones, roughly 17% of them seen just once. Source material: naive CD4+ T cells from blood. The receptors shown here come from a woman aged 18-29 years in good health. CDR3s leave out the opening cysteine and the closing phenylalanine or tryptophan. Fields, in order: V gene, J gene, CDR3 protein.

V gene: TRBV4-2; J gene: TRBJ2-7; CDR3 protein: ASSQDFNRQYEQY
V gene: TRBV4-3; J gene: TRBJ1-2; CDR3 protein: ASSPGALIPYYGYT
V gene: TRBV10-3; J gene: TRBJ2-3; CDR3 protein: ATTGLAADTQY
V gene: TRBV29-1; J gene: TRBJ2-5; CDR3 protein: SVAQGQETQY
V gene: TRBV2; J gene: TRBJ1-1; CDR3 protein: ASSDRGNTEAF
V gene: TRBV7-9; J gene: TRBJ1-1; CDR3 protein: ASSLITGMNTEAF
V gene: TRBV11-2; J gene: TRBJ2-1; CDR3 protein: ASKGLAGYNEQF
V gene: TRBV28; J gene: TRBJ2-7; CDR3 protein: ASSRGAPYEQY
V gene: TRBV10-1; J gene: TRBJ2-3; CDR3 protein: ASSGGGMSTNTQY
V gene: TRBV5-6; J gene: TRBJ2-1; CDR3 protein: ASSPRGVSEQF
V gene: TRBV11-1; J gene: TRBJ2-7; CDR3 protein: ASSLTSLYEQY
V gene: TRBV21-1; J gene: TRBJ2-3; CDR3 protein: ASSAPLRWHQEDTDTQY
V gene: TRBV19; J gene: TRBJ1-2; CDR3 protein: ASSTQLNYGYT
V gene: TRBV9; J gene: TRBJ2-5; CDR3 protein: ASSPTGVLETQY
V gene: TRBV19; J gene: TRBJ2-5; CDR3 protein: ASSIGGRETQY
V gene: TRBV18; J gene: TRBJ2-7; CDR3 protein: ASSLAGDNSYEQY
V gene: TRBV29-1; J gene: TRBJ1-1; CDR3 protein: SVYRENTEAF
V gene: TRBV6-5; J gene: TRBJ1-1; CDR3 protein: ASSYSAAWGTEAF
V gene: TRBV15; J gene: TRBJ2-5; CDR3 protein: ATSTGLAGVETQY
V gene: TRBV9; J gene: TRBJ2-1; CDR3 protein: ASQGQGRNKEQF
V gene: TRBV21-1; J gene: TRBJ1-2; CDR3 protein: ASSKVWGARNRLGYT
V gene: TRBV27; J gene: TRBJ2-3; CDR3 protein: ASQKDSATDTQY
V gene: TRBV25-1; J gene: TRBJ1-1; CDR3 protein: ASSATGTGGQAF
V gene: TRBV29-1; J gene: TRBJ1-5; CDR3 protein: SVGQGENQPQH
V gene: TRBV10-3; J gene: TRBJ2-5; CDR3 protein: AISPIFVDQETQY
V gene: TRBV10-3; J gene: TRBJ2-6; CDR3 protein: AIRGTGPSGANVLT
V gene: TRBV7-9; J gene: TRBJ2-1; CDR3 protein: ASSRPSGSLDNEQF
V gene: TRBV7-9; J gene: TRBJ2-1; CDR3 protein: ASSSSLKTSGIYNEQF
V gene: TRBV27; J gene: TRBJ1-2; CDR3 protein: ASRQRQGNGYT
V gene: TRBV7-3; J gene: TRBJ1-1; CDR3 protein: ASSSGARGAF
V gene: TRBV6-5; J gene: TRBJ1-5; CDR3 protein: ASSYTQGNQPQH
V gene: TRBV18; J gene: TRBJ2-7; CDR3 protein: ASSRTETYEQY